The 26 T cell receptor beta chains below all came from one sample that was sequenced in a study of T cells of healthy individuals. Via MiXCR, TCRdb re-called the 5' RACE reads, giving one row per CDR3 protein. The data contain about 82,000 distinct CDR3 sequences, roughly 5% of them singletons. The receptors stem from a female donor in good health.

Here the CDR3 reads CASSHPLQGPNEKLFF. The CDR3 nucleotides are TGCGCCAGCAGCCACCCCCTACAGGGCCCTAATGAAAAACTGTTTTTT. This sequence joins TRBV4-1 and TRBJ1-4; possible D gene TRBD1, 6 bases. The V gene's germline CDR1 is MGHRA and CDR2 YSYEKL. This CDR3 spans 16 amino acids. Deletions cut 3 bases from V and 3 bases from J, with 14 bases between.

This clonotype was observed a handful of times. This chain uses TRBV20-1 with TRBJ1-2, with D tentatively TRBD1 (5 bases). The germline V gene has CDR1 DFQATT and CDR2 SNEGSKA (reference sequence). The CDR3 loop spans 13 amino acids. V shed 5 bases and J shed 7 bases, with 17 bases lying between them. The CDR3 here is CSASGTWTGGYTF. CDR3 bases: TGCAGTGCTTCCGGGACCTGGACGGGTGGCTACACCTTC.

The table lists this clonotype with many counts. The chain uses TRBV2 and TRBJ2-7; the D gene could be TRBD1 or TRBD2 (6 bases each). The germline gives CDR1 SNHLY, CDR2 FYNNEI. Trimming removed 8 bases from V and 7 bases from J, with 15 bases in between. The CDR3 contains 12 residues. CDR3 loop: CASEGGFEEQYF. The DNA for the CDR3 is TGTGCCAGCGAAGGGGGGTTTGAAGAGCAGTACTTC.

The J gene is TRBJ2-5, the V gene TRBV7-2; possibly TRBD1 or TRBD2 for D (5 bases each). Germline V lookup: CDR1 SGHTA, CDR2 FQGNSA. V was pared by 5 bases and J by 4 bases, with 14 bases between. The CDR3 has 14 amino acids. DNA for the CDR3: TGTGCCAGCAGCGCCCAGGGCGCGGGAGAGACCCAGTACTTC. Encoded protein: CASSAQGAGETQYF.

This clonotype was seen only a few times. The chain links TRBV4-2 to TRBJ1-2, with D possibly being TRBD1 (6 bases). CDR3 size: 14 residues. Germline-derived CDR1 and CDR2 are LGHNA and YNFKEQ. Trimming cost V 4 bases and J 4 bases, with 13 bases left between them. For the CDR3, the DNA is TGTGCCAGCAGCCTCAAACAGGGAAGCTATGGCTACACCTTC. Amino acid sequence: CASSLKQGSYGYTF.

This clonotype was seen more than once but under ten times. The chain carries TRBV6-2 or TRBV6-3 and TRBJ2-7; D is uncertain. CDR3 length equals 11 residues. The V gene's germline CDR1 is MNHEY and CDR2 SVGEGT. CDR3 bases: TGTGTCACGAACGGGCTGGGGGAGCAGTACTTC. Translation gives CVTNGLGEQYF.

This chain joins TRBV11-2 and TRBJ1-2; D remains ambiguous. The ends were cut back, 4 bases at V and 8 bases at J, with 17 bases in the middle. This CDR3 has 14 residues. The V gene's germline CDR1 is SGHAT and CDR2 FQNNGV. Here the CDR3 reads CASSSMGIVRGYTF. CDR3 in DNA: TGTGCCAGCAGCTCGATGGGGATTGTGAGGGGCTACACCTTC. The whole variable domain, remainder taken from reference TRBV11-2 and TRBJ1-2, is EAGVAQSPRYKIIEKRQSVAFWCNPISGHATLYWYQQILGQGPKLLIQFQNNGVVDDSQLPKDRFSAERLKGVDSTLKIQPAKLEDSAVYLCASSSMGIVRGYTFGSGTRLTVV.

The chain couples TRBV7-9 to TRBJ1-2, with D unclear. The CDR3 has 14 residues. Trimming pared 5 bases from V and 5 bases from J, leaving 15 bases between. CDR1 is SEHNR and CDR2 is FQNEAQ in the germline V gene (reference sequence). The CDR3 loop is CASSPWSREYGYTF. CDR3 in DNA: TGTGCCAGCAGCCCTTGGTCCCGAGAATATGGCTACACCTTC.

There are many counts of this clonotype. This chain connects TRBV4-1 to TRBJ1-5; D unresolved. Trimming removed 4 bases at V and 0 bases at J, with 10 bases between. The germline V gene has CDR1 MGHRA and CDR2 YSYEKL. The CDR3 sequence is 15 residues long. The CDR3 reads CASSRATHSNQPQHF. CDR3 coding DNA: TGCGCCAGCAGCCGGGCGACCCATAGCAATCAGCCCCAGCATTTT.

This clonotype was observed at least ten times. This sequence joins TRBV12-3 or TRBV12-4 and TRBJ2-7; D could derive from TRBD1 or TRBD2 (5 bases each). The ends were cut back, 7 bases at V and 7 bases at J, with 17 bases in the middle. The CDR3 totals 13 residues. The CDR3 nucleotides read TGTGCCAGCATCTACGCTGGGACGGGTGAGCAGTACTTC. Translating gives CASIYAGTGEQYF.

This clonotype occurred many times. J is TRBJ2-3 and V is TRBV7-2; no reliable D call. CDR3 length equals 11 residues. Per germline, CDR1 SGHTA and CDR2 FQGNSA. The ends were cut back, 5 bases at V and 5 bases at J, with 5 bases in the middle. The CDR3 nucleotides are TGTGCCAGCAGCCAAAGAGATACGCAGTATTTT. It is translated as CASSQRDTQYF.

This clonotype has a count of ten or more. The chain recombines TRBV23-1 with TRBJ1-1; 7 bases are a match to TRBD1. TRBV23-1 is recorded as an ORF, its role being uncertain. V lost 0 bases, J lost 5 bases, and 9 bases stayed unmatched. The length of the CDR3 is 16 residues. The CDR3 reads CASSQSVQGRVTEAFF. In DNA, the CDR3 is TGCGCCAGCAGTCAATCTGTACAGGGGAGGGTAACTGAAGCTTTCTTT.

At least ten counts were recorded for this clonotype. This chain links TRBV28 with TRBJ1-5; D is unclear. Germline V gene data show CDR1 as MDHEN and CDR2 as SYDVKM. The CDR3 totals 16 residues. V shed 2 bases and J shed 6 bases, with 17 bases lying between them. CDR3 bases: TGTGCCAGCAGTTTAGAGGCCCCTGGGGTAACTCAGCCCCAGCATTTT. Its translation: CASSLEAPGVTQPQHF.

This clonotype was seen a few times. The CDR3 spells CASSPTPGDYGYTF. DNA of the CDR3: TGTGCCAGCTCCCCAACACCAGGGGACTATGGCTACACCTTC. The chain uses TRBV18 and TRBJ1-2; possible D gene TRBD1, 6 bases. This CDR3 has 14 residues. Trimming took off 6 bases at V and 3 bases at J, with 14 bases between the two ends. CDR1 is KGHSH, CDR2 LQKENI, per germline.

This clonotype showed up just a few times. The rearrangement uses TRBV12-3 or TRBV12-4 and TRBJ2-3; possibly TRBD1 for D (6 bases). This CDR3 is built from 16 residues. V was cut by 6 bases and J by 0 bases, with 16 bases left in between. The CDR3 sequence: CASRPLGAQSTDTQYF. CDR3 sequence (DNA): TGTGCCAGCAGGCCACTGGGGGCCCAAAGCACAGATACGCAGTATTTT.

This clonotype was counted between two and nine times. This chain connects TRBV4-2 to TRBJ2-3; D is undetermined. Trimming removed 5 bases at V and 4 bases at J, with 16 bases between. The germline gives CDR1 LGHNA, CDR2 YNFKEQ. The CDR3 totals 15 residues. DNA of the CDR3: TGTGCCAGCAGCAACGATGGGTTAAGGGCAGATACGCAGTATTTT. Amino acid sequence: CASSNDGLRADTQYF.

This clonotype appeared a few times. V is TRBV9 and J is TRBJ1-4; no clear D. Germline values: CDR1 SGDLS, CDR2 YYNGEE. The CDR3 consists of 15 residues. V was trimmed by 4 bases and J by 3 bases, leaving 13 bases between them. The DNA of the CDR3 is TGTGCCAGCAGCCCTGGGAGGGCCCCTAATGAAAAACTGTTTTTT. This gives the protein CASSPGRAPNEKLFF.

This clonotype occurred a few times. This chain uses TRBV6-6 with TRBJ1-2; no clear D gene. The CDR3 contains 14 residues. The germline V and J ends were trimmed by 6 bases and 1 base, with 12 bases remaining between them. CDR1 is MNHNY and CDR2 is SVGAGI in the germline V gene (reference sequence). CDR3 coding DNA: TGTGCCAGCAGCCCGGACGGCCATAACTATGGCTACACCTTC. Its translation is CASSPDGHNYGYTF.

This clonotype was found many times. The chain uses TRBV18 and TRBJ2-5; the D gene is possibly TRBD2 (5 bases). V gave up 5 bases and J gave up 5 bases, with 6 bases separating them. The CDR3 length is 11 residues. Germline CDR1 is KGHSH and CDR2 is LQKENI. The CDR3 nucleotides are TGTGCCAGCTCATCGGGGGAGACCCAGTACTTC. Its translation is CASSSGETQYF.

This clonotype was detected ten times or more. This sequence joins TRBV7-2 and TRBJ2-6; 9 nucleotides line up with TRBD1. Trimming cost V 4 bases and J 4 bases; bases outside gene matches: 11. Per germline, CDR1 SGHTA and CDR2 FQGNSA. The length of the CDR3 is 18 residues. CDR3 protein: CASSSSRDRAAGANVLTF. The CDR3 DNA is TGTGCCAGCAGCTCATCCCGGGACAGGGCGGCGGGGGCCAACGTCCTGACTTTC.

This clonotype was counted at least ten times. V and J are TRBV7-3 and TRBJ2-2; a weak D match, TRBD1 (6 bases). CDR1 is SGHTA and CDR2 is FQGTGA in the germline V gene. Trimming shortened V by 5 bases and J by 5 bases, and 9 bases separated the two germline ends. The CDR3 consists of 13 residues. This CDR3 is CASSTTGTGELFF. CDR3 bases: TGTGCCAGCAGCACTACAGGGACCGGGGAGCTGTTTTTT.

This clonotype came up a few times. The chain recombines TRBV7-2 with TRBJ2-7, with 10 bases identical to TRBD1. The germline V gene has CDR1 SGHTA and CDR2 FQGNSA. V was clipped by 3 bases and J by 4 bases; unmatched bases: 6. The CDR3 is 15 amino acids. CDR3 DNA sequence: TGTGCCAGCAGCTTTGGACAGGGGGTCGGGTACGAGCAGTACTTC. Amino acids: CASSFGQGVGYEQYF. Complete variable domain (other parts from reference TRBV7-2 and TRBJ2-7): GAGVSQSPSNKVTEKGKDVELRCDPISGHTALYWYRQSLGQGLEFLIYFQGNSAPDKSGLPSDRFSAERTGGSVSTLTIQRTQQEDSAVYLCASSFGQGVGYEQYFGPGTRLTVT.

CDR3 sequence reads: CASSQIADTQYF. DNA of the CDR3: TGTGCCAGCAGCCAAATAGCAGATACGCAGTATTTT. This sequence joins TRBV7-6 and TRBJ2-3; D uncertain. The CDR3 totals 12 residues. Trimming shortened V by 5 bases and J by 4 bases, and 7 bases separated the two germline ends. CDR1 and CDR2 (germline): SGHVS, FNYEAQ.

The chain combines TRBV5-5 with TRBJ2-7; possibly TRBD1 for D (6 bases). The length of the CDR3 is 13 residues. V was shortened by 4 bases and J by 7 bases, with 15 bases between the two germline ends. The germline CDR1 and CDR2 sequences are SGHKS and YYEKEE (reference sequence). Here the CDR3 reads CASSPTGTWEQYF. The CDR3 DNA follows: TGTGCCAGCAGCCCGACAGGTACTTGGGAGCAGTACTTC.

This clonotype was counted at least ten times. CDR3 DNA sequence: TGTGCCAGCAGTTGGACTAGTGGGAACTATGAGCAGTTCTTC. It translates to CASSWTSGNYEQFF. The chain is built from TRBV14 and TRBJ2-1; 7 bases are a match to TRBD2. V shed 6 bases and J 8 bases; nucleotides not matched to a gene: 10. The CDR3 sequence is 14 residues long. Germline V gives CDR1 SGHDN, CDR2 FVKESK.

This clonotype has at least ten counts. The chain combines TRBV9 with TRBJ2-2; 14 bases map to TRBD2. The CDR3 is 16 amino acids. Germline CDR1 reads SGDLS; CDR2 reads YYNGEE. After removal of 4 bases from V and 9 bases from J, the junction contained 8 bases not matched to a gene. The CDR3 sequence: CASSSGTSGSTWELFF. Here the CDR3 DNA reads TGTGCCAGCAGCTCAGGGACTAGCGGGAGTACCTGGGAGCTGTTTTTT. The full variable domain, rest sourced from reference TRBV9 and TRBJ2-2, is DSGVTQTPKHLITATGQRVTLRCSPRSGDLSVYWYQQSLDQGLQFLIQYYNGEERAKGNILERFSAQQFPDLHSELNLSSLELGDSALYFCASSSGTSGSTWELFFGEGSRLTVL.